This T cell receptor (beta chain) was captured by sequencing in a study of siplizumab effects on memory and regulatory T cells. Notes on the study in general: The suppressive capacity of proliferating Tregs from siplizumab cultures remained unconfirmed. Naive T cells were seemingly more diverse than memory cells, and major contributions to the alloresponse seemed to be made by them. Fewer alloreactive sequences mapped to unstimulated CD4+ memory cells under siplizumab.

This clone showed up just a few times. Its specificity is not known. The germline gives CDR1 MNHEY, CDR2 SVGAGI. The CDR3 has 12 residues. Trimming cost V 5 bases and J 7 bases, with 9 bases left between them. The repertoire was sequenced with immunoSEQ multiplex PCR; TCRdb's copy has only in-frame clones and lacks some. Of about 120,000 clones detected, roughly 94% appear once; the ten largest clones hold 1.5% to 2%. Sequencing was carried out using non-Treg CD4+ T cells sorted from blood. The origin of this receptor is a human donor in good health. The genes are TRBV6-5 and TRBJ1-5; D ambiguous. CDR3 nucleotide sequence: TGTGCCAGCAGTCCCCTGGGGCAGCCCCAGCATTTT. It encodes CASSPLGQPQHF.